A selection of T cell receptor beta chains follows, all from one sample in a study of cytomegalovirus exposure and HLA in healthy donors. Data came from immunoSEQ multiplex PCR; TCRdb stores just in-frame clones and leaves some out. The sample carries about 150,000 clones, roughly three quarters recorded once. Sequenced: PBMCs. The receptor set was obtained from a middle-aged woman in good health and CMV-seronegative. The CDR3 runs from the conserved cysteine through the conserved F or W. Each record gives: V gene, J gene, clone size, D gene, CDR3 DNA, CDR3 protein. The D gene is left open where the match is weak. Where a row states a size, it is once, few, many or the class of an expanded clone; other rows omit it.

TRBV7-9	TRBJ2-1	-	TRBD2	TGTGCCAGCACCATATCTAAGGGACTAGCGGAGCAGTTCTTC	CASTISKGLAEQFF
TRBV29-1	TRBJ2-5	-	TRBD1	TGCAGCGTTGTCAGACAGGGTAGGGAGACCCAGTACTTC	CSVVRQGRETQYF
TRBV28	TRBJ2-7	-	-	TGTGCCAGCAGTCTCAGCCCCGGGGGTAGCCGGGAGCAGTACTTC	CASSLSPGGSREQYF
TRBV7-2	TRBJ2-2	-	-	TGTGCCAGCAGCTTATCCGACAGAACGACCGGGGAGCTGTTTTTT	CASSLSDRTTGELFF
TRBV12-5	TRBJ1-5	-	-	TGTGCTAGTGGTTTGGTAACTATTGCCAGGGTTAGGCAGCCCCAGCATTTT	CASGLVTIARVRQPQHF
TRBV15	TRBJ2-1	once	-	TGTGCCACCAGCAGAGACTACCGTGAGCAGTTCTTC	CATSRDYREQFF
TRBV7-2	TRBJ2-5	once	-	TGTGCCAGCAGAAACGGAGGGGTAGAGACCCAGTACTTC	CASRNGGVETQYF
TRBV30	TRBJ2-2	-	-	TGTGCCTGGAGTGTACTAAATGAGGGCGGGGAGCTGTTTTTT	CAWSVLNEGGELFF
TRBV28	TRBJ2-2	-	TRBD1	TGTGCCAGCAGCGGACAGGGAGCCGCGAACACCGGGGAGCTGTTTTTT	CASSGQGAANTGELFF
TRBV9	TRBJ2-7	-	TRBD1	TGTGCCAGCAGCCCCCGCCCGGACAGGGGCTACGAGCAGTACTTC	CASSPRPDRGYEQYF
TRBV5-5	TRBJ2-5	-	-	TGTGCCAGCAGCTTACAGATCCAAGAGACCCAGTACTTC	CASSLQIQETQYF
TRBV15	TRBJ2-7	-	-	TGTGCCACCAGCGGCGACACCAACGGATTTGGGCAGTACTTC	CATSGDTNGFGQYF
TRBV28	TRBJ1-1	-	-	TGTGCCAGCAGACCACCGGGGGGGTGGGCTTTCTTT	CASRPPGGWAFF
TRBV15	TRBJ2-5	-	-	TGTGCCACCAGCAGAGGTCCGGTCCAGGGGGGCCAAGAGACCCAGTACTTC	CATSRGPVQGGQETQYF
TRBV27	TRBJ1-6	-	TRBD1	TGTGCCAGCAGTCCCCGGGACAGAGGGGCTTCACCCCTCCACTTT	CASSPRDRGASPLHF
TRBV27	TRBJ1-6	-	TRBD1	TGTGCCAGCAAAGGGACAGATAATTCACCCCTCCACTTT	CASKGTDNSPLHF
TRBV6-5	TRBJ2-5	-	-	TGTGCCAGCAGTTATGGGGCGGAGACCCAGTACTTC	CASSYGAETQYF
TRBV6-4	TRBJ2-1	-	TRBD2	TGTGCCAGCAGTGACGGGAGACTAGCGGGGGCCGGGGAGCAGTTCTTC	CASSDGRLAGAGEQFF
TRBV5-1	TRBJ2-2	-	TRBD2	TGCGCCAGCAGCTCTACACTAGCGGCCGGGGAGCTGTTTTTT	CASSSTLAAGELFF
TRBV5-6	TRBJ2-7	-	-	TGTGCCAGCAGCTTCTCGGGATATTACGAGCAGTACTTC	CASSFSGYYEQYF
TRBV6-1	TRBJ2-1	-	-	TGTGCCAGCAGTGCGGAGTCCTACAATGAGCAGTTCTTC	CASSAESYNEQFF
TRBV15	TRBJ1-4	-	-	TGTGCCACCAGCAGCGGGATGTTTAATGAAAAACTGTTTTTT	CATSSGMFNEKLFF
TRBV7-9	TRBJ2-7	-	TRBD2	TGTTCCAGCAGCGATGCCGGTACTAGCGGTCCCTACGAGCAGTACTTC	CSSSDAGTSGPYEQYF
TRBV2	TRBJ1-2	-	-	TGTGCCAGCAGGCAATTACAGGGCCCCGGTGGCTACACCTTC	CASRQLQGPGGYTF
TRBV11-3	TRBJ2-1	-	-	TGTGCCAGCAGCTTAGACGGGAACAATGAGCAGTTCTTC	CASSLDGNNEQFF
TRBV11-3	TRBJ2-2	-	TRBD2	TGTGCCAGCAGCTTAGGGACTAGCGGGGAGCGCAACGGGGAGCTGTTTTTT	CASSLGTSGERNGELFF
TRBV5-8	TRBJ2-3	few	-	TGTGCCAGCAGCTTTACCCTAGGGAGGACAGATACGCAGTATTTT	CASSFTLGRTDTQYF
TRBV7-3	TRBJ2-3	-	-	TGTGCCAGCAGCCACACCACCCCCCCAATGAGCACAGATACGCAGTATTTT	CASSHTTPPMSTDTQYF
TRBV7-3	TRBJ2-2	-	-	TGTGCCAGCAGCTATTTTACGGGGGGCTACACCGGGGAGCTGTTTTTT	CASSYFTGGYTGELFF
TRBV7-3	TRBJ2-3	-	TRBD2	TGTGCCAGCAGCCCGGGACTAGTCGGCACAGATACGCAGTATTTT	CASSPGLVGTDTQYF
TRBV5-6	TRBJ1-1	once	-	TGTGCCAGCAGCTTGATAGTGCGTGGGCGCGGGTACACTGAAGCTTTCTTT	CASSLIVRGRGYTEAFF
TRBV11-2	TRBJ2-7	-	TRBD2	TGTGCCAGCAGCAGAGTAGCGGGGGTCTACGAGCAGTACTTC	CASSRVAGVYEQYF
TRBV6-5	TRBJ2-7	-	-	TGTGCCAGCAGTCCCCTACAGGGTAGGACCTACGAGCAGTACTTC	CASSPLQGRTYEQYF
TRBV7-3	TRBJ2-1	few	-	TGTGCCAGCAGCTTAACATCCCATGCGGGCAATGAGCAGTTCTTC	CASSLTSHAGNEQFF
TRBV4-2	TRBJ2-2	once	TRBD2	TGTGCCAGCAGCGAGACTAGCGGAAACACCGGGGAGCTGTTTTTT	CASSETSGNTGELFF
TRBV19	TRBJ2-2	-	TRBD1	TGTGCCAGTAGTACTAGACAGGGGGCCGGGGAGCTGTTTTTT	CASSTRQGAGELFF
TRBV10-1	TRBJ2-7	-	TRBD2	TGCGCCAGCAGTGTCCCAGCGGGAGAGGTCGGGGGGCTTTACGAGCAGTACTTC	CASSVPAGEVGGLYEQYF
TRBV19	TRBJ2-5	-	-	TGTGCCAGTAGTATCTTAGGCGGGATAGAGGAGACCCAGTACTTC	CASSILGGIEETQYF
TRBV5-5	TRBJ2-5	-	-	TGTGCCAGCAGCTTGGGAGGTGGTGGTGAGGGAGAGACCCAGTACTTC	CASSLGGGGEGETQYF
TRBV28	TRBJ2-6	-	-	TGTGCCAGCAGTTTCTATGCGCGCCAGGTACTTTCTCCCTCTGGGGCCAACGTCCTGACTTTC	CASSFYARQVLSPSGANVLTF
TRBV6-1	TRBJ1-5	-	-	TGTGCCAGCAGTACTGACAGTAGCAATCAGCCCCAGCATTTT	CASSTDSSNQPQHF
TRBV28	TRBJ1-4	few	TRBD1	TGTGCCAGCCAGACAGGGAATGAAAAACTGTTTTTT	CASQTGNEKLFF